What follows is one T cell receptor beta chain and its context. Antigen unknown. The data belong to a study of shared clonotypes between healthy human individuals. General study findings and limits: Apart from blood, nothing was sampled; tissue repertoires likely differ.

The data were produced by immunoSEQ multiplex PCR, yet TCRdb's version contains in-frame clones alone and is incomplete. This table holds around 940,000 clones, 76% found once. All of the donors resided in Nashville, Tennessee, and each was a Caucasian adult. Memory CD4+ cells were the fraction left after CD45RA+ naive selection. The sequence came from a man aged 18 to 29 in good health. Sequencing was carried out using memory CD4+ T cells sorted from blood. Subset: CD45RA-negative fraction.

CDR3: CASSEGGSMGSYNEQFF. CDR3 sequence (DNA): TGTGCCAGCAGCGAAGGCGGGAGCATGGGGTCCTACAATGAGCAGTTCTTC. The chain links TRBV9 to TRBJ2-1; TRBD2 matches at 7 bases. CDR3 length equals 17 residues. After removal of 3 bases from V and 1 base from J, the junction contained 10 bases not matched to a gene. Germline assignment: CDR1 SGDLS and CDR2 YYNGEE.